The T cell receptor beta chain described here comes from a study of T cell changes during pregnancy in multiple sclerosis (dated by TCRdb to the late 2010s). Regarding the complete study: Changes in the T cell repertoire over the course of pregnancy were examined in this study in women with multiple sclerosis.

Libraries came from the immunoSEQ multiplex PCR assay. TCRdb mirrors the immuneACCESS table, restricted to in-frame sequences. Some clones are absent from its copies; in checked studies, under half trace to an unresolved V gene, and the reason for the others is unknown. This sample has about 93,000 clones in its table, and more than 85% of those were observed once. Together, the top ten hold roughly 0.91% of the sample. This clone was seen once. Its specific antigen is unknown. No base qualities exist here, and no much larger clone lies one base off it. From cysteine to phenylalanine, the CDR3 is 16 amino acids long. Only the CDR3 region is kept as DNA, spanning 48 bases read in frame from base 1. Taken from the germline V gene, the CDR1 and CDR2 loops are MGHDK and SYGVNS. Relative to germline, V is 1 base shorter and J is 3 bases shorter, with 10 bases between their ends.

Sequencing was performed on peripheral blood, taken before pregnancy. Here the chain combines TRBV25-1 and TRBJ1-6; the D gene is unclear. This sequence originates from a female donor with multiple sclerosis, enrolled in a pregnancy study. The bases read TGTGCCAGCAGTGAATCCCTAGCCTTCTATAATTCACCCCTCCACTTT. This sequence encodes CASSESLAFYNSPLHF.